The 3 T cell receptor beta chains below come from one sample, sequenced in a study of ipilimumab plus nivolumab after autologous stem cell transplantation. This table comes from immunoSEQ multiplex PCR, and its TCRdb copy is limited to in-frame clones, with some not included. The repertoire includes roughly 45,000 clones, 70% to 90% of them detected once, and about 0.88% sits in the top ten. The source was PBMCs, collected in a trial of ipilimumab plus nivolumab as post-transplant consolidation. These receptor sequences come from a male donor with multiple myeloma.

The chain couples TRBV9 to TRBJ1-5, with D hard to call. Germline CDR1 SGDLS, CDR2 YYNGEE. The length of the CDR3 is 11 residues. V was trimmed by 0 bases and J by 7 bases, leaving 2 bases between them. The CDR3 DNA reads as TGTGCCAGCAGCGTAGGCCAGCCCCAGCATTTT. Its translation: CASSVGQPQHF. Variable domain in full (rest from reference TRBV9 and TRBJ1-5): DSGVTQTPKHLITATGQRVTLRCSPRSGDLSVYWYQQSLDQGLQFLIQYYNGEERAKGNILERFSAQQFPDLHSELNLSSLELGDSALYFCASSVGQPQHFGDGTRLSIL.

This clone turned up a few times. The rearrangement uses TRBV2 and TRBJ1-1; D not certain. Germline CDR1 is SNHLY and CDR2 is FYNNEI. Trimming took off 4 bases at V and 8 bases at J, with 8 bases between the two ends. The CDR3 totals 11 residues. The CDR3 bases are TGTGCCAGCAGTGTTGGCAGAGAAGCTTTCTTT. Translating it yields CASSVGREAFF.

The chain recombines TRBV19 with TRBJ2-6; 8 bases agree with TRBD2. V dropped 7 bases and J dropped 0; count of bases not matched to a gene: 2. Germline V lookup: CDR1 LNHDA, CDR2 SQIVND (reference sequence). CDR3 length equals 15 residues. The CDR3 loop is CASKSGGSGANVLTF. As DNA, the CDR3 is TGTGCCAGTAAAAGCGGGGGCTCTGGGGCCAACGTCCTGACTTTC.